The 20 T cell receptor beta chains reported below all come from one sample, sequenced in a study of Tregs in tolerant kidney transplant recipients. The protocol was immunoSEQ multiplex PCR, while the TCRdb copy is restricted to in-frame clones and leaves out a portion. The sample has more than 45,000 clones. This sample comprised CD4+ T cells from blood, obtained before the transplant. The receptor set was obtained from a human donor who received a combined kidney and bone marrow transplant.

About this clone itself: The sequenced fragment ends 3 residues before the CDR3 boundary, so the rest is inferred from the germline J gene. This sequence joins TRBV7-9 and TRBJ2-1; D is unresolved. The germline V gene encodes CDR1 SEHNR and CDR2 FQNEAQ (reference sequence). The CDR3 loop spans 13 amino acids. The germline V and J ends were trimmed by 5 bases and 6 bases, with 11 bases remaining between them. CDR3 in amino acids: CASSKNVGNEQFF. The sequenced part of the CDR3 DNA is TGTGCCAGCAGCAAAAACGTCGGCAATGAG.

In regard to this clone: The CDR3 is cut off 3 residues early in the read; its end comes from the germline J gene. The chain employs TRBV5-1 and TRBJ2-7, with 7 nucleotides matching TRBD2. The CDR3 runs 15 residues. The germline V gene encodes CDR1 SGHRS and CDR2 YFSETQ. V lost 0 bases to trimming and J lost 3 bases; unmatched junction nucleotides: 6. CDR3 DNA (partial): TGCGCCAGCAGCTTGGGGGACTACCAGAGCTACGAG. Amino acid sequence: CASSLGDYQSYE. In full, the CDR3 is CASSLGDYQSYEQYF.

Regarding this clone: The observed sequence ends 3 residues before the CDR3 terminus, with the missing tail filled in from the germline J gene. This chain joins TRBV11-3 and TRBJ2-1; weak D call: TRBD1 (6 bases). Germline assignment: CDR1 SGHNT and CDR2 YENEEA. Trimming removed 4 bases from V and 8 bases from J, with 15 bases in between. The CDR3 totals 14 residues. The CDR3 loop reads CASSSGEGEYEQFF. The DNA read from the CDR3 is TGTGCCAGCAGCTCAGGGGAAGGGGAGTATGAG.

Notes on this clone: The read ends 3 residues shy of where the CDR3 ends; the end is completed using the germline J gene. The V and J genes are TRBV10-2 and TRBJ2-7; the match to TRBD2 covers 11 bases. CDR3 length: 15 amino acids. CDR1 and CDR2 (germline): WSHSY, SAAADI. V was pared by 2 bases and J by 2 bases, with 2 bases of the junction left unmatched. CDR3 DNA (partial): TGCGCCAGCAGTGAGCCTAGCGGGGGGACCTACGAG. Protein: CASSEPSGGTYE. In full, the CDR3 reads CASSEPSGGTYEQYF.

Worth noting for this clone: The CDR3 goes on 3 residues after the read ends, and that part is filled in from the germline J gene. The chain employs TRBV29-1 and TRBJ2-7; D is unclear. The length of the CDR3 is 13 residues. Trimming pared 3 bases from V and 2 bases from J, leaving 11 bases between. Germline CDR1 and CDR2: SQVTM and ANQGSEA. The CDR3 is CSVESVETYEQYF. Partial CDR3 DNA: TGCAGCGTTGAGTCGGTCGAAACCTACGAG.

For this clone: The missing CDR3 end, 3 residues past where the read stops, is filled in from the germline J gene. The gene calls are TRBV6-1 and TRBJ2-1; 7 nucleotides match TRBD2. CDR3 size: 15 residues. The trim removed 4 bases at V and 4 bases at J, leaving 7 bases unmatched. CDR1 and CDR2 (germline): MNHNS, SASEGT. The CDR3 is CASSGSGLGYNEQFF. The DNA read from the CDR3 is TGTGCCAGCAGTGGTAGCGGGCTCGGGTACAATGAG.

Worth noting for this clone: The read stops 3 residues short of the end of the CDR3; the missing end is completed from the germline J gene. The V and J genes are TRBV10-3 and TRBJ2-2; D is perhaps TRBD1 (6 bases). The V and J ends lost 4 bases and 3 bases respectively, with 12 bases between them. Germline V gene sequence: CDR1 ENHRY, CDR2 SYGVKD. This CDR3 is built from 15 residues. This CDR3 reads CAISVNRVDTGELFF. Partial CDR3 DNA: TGTGCCATCAGTGTAAACAGGGTCGACACCGGGGAG.

On this clone itself: Read coverage stops 3 residues before the CDR3 terminus; the germline J gene supplies the remainder. J is TRBJ1-1 and V is TRBV7-9; TRBD1 might be the D (5 bases). The CDR3 extends over 15 amino acids. Trimming stripped 2 bases from V and 7 bases from J, with 17 bases between. The germline V gene encodes CDR1 SEHNR and CDR2 FQNEAQ (reference sequence). CDR3 amino acids: CASSLTGGRGLEAFF. The covered CDR3 bases are TGTGCCAGCAGCTTAACGGGGGGAAGAGGACTTGAA. The full variable domain, rest sourced from reference TRBV7-9 and TRBJ1-1, is DTGVSQNPRHKITKRGQNVTFRCDPISEHNRLYWYRQTLGQGPEFLTYFQNEAQLEKSRLLSDRFSAERPKGSFSTLEIQRTEQGDSAMYLCASSLTGGRGLEAFFGQGTRLTVV.

As to this clone: The read comes to an end 3 residues before the CDR3 does, leaving the germline J gene to fill in the end. V and J are TRBV20-1 and TRBJ2-1, with 9 bases aligning to TRBD2. The CDR3 covers 14 residues. The germline V gene has CDR1 DFQATT and CDR2 SNEGSKA (reference sequence). V trimming: 3 bases; J trimming: 8 bases; junction bases outside the gene matches: 8. The CDR3 loop reads CSARLAGNPDEQFF. CDR3 DNA, as far as it was read: TGCAGTGCTAGGCTAGCGGGAAACCCCGATGAG.

Details on this clone: The read terminates 3 residues ahead of where the CDR3 ends, so the germline J gene completes it. This rearrangement joins TRBV9 to TRBJ2-1; D might be TRBD2 (7 bases). The CDR3 totals 17 residues. CDR1 and CDR2 (germline): SGDLS, YYNGEE. The V end lost 3 bases, the J end lost 2 bases, and 18 bases lay between the germline ends. CDR3 region: CASSEGVGGWPYNEQFF. CDR3 DNA (partial): TGTGCCAGCAGCGAGGGGGTCGGGGGGTGGCCCTACAATGAG.

As regards this clone: The CDR3 extends 3 residues past the end of the read, so its final part is completed from the germline J gene. The V gene is TRBV6-2 or TRBV6-3, the J gene TRBJ2-3, with TRBD1 identical over 8 bases. The J segment lost 1 base and the V segment lost 4 bases, leaving 10 bases of the junction unmatched. The CDR3 covers 17 residues. Germline lookup yields CDR1 MNHEY and CDR2 SVGEGT. CDR3 sequence reads: CASSSWGSTGGTDTQYF. CDR3 DNA, as far as it was read: TGTGCCAGCAGTTCGTGGGGATCGACAGGGGGCACAGATACG.

Concerning this clone itself: The observed sequence ends 3 residues before the CDR3 terminus, with the missing tail filled in from the germline J gene. The chain is built from TRBV30 and TRBJ2-1; 9 bases fit TRBD1. The CDR3 covers 16 residues. V gave up 2 bases and J gave up 7 bases; unmatched junction bases: 12. CDR1 GTSNPN and CDR2 SVGIG come from the germline V gene (reference sequence). The CDR3 bases that were read are TGTGCCTGGAGTACCAAGCCGGGACAGGGTAAAAATGAG. The encoded protein is CAWSTKPGQGKNE. The complete CDR3 reads CAWSTKPGQGKNEQFF. The full variable domain, completed using reference TRBV30 and TRBJ2-1, is SQTIHQWPATLVQPVGSPLSLECTVEGTSNPNLYWYRQAAGRGLQLLFYSVGIGQISSEVPQNLSASRPQDRQFILSSKKLLLSDSGFYLCAWSTKPGQGKNEQFFGPGTRLTVL.

Notes on this clone: The read halts 3 residues ahead of the CDR3 end, with the missing end drawn from the germline J gene. This chain links TRBV7-2 with TRBJ2-7, with 11 nucleotides matching TRBD2. Germline trimming cut 2 bases from V and 5 bases from J; bases unmatched to any gene: 5. The CDR3 extends over 15 amino acids. Germline V gene data show CDR1 as SGHTA and CDR2 as FQGNSA. The covered CDR3 bases are TGTGCCAGCAGCTTACCTAGCGGGAGGCAGAACGAG. Amino acids: CASSLPSGRQNE. The complete CDR3 protein is CASSLPSGRQNEQYF.

As to this clone: The observed sequence ends 3 residues before the CDR3 terminus, with the missing tail filled in from the germline J gene. The chain links TRBV7-3 to TRBJ2-7, with D possibly being TRBD1 (6 bases). Deletions cut 5 bases from V and 3 bases from J, with 11 bases between. Germline CDR1 reads SGHTA; CDR2 reads FQGTGA. The CDR3 runs 13 residues. The CDR3 DNA, read in part, is TGTGCCAGCAGCCTTGAACAGGGCTACGAG. Translating it yields CASSLEQGYE. Given in full, the CDR3 is CASSLEQGYEQYF.

CDR3 in amino acids: CASSPNPSANEQFF. The CDR3 DNA, read in part, is TGTGCCAGCTCACCGAATCCTAGCGCCAATGAG. The chain carries TRBV18 and TRBJ2-1, with D tentatively TRBD2 (6 bases). The CDR3 extends 3 residues past the end of the read, so its final part is completed from the germline J gene. V lost 3 bases to trimming and J lost 6 bases, with 12 bases between them. Germline V gene lookup returns CDR1 KGHSH and CDR2 LQKENI. The CDR3 is made up of 14 amino acids.

Concerning this clone itself: Sequencing ends 3 residues short of the CDR3 end; the germline J gene provides the rest. The J gene is TRBJ1-4, the V gene TRBV11-3; 7 positions agree with TRBD1. This CDR3 has 15 amino acids. The junction had 6 bases not matched to a gene; V was cut back by 5 bases and J by 3 bases. The germline CDR1 and CDR2 sequences are SGHNT and YENEEA. The CDR3 DNA, read in part, is TGTGCCAGCAGCGCAGGGGGGAAAGCTAATGAAAAA. This translates into CASSAGGKANEK. The whole CDR3 sequence reads CASSAGGKANEKLFF.

With respect to this clone: At one boundary the junction diverges from the germline segment, which might be a read error. Read sequence stops 3 residues before the CDR3 end, and the germline J gene provides the missing end. The chain recombines TRBV4-2 with TRBJ2-1; TRBD1 or TRBD2 may be the D gene (7 bases each). The CDR3 has 17 amino acids. Germline lookup yields CDR1 LGHNA and CDR2 YNFKEQ. The CDR3 region is CASSQGEGAGSYNEQFF. The DNA read from the CDR3 is TGCGCCAGCAGCCAAGGGGAGGGGGCAGGGTCCTACAATGAG.

About this clone itself: The CDR3 end falls 3 residues outside the read, so it is completed with the germline J gene. This rearrangement joins TRBV18 to TRBJ1-2; 7 bases line up with TRBD1. J lost 6 bases, V lost 3 bases, and 13 bases had no gene match. CDR1 and CDR2 from the germline V gene are KGHSH and LQKENI. The CDR3 totals 16 residues. Incomplete CDR3 DNA: TGTGCCAGCTCACCTATAGGCGACAGGGCAGGGGATGGC. This sequence encodes CASSPIGDRAGDG. The full CDR3 sequence reads CASSPIGDRAGDGYTF.

Worth noting for this clone: The read terminates 3 residues ahead of where the CDR3 ends, so the germline J gene completes it. The chain links TRBV7-9 to TRBJ2-7, with a possible D match to TRBD1 (6 bases). The CDR3 has 13 residues. The germline gives CDR1 SEHNR, CDR2 FQNEAQ (reference sequence). V lost 5 bases and J 5 bases, leaving 13 bases between the germline ends. The part of the CDR3 DNA that was read is TGTGCCAGCAGCAACAGGGACACCAACGAG. Protein sequence: CASSNRDTNE. The whole CDR3 protein reads CASSNRDTNEQYF.

With respect to this clone: The read falls 3 residues short of the CDR3 end, and the missing part is taken from the germline J gene. The J gene is TRBJ1-2, the V gene TRBV30, with 8 bases that match TRBD1. V shed 4 bases and J 4 bases; nucleotides not matched to a gene: 5. Germline values: CDR1 GTSNPN, CDR2 SVGIG (reference sequence). The CDR3 has 13 residues. Incomplete CDR3 DNA: TGTGCCTGGACCACCGGGACAGGCTATGGC. Translated: CAWTTGTGYG. The full CDR3 protein reads CAWTTGTGYGYTF.